This T cell receptor (beta chain) was captured in a study of cytomegalovirus exposure and HLA in healthy donors. Study-level results: Certain indistinguishable V segments, among them TRBV6-2 and TRBV6-3, were excluded.

The sample holds many counts of this clone. Its antigen is undetermined. This CDR3 is 15 amino acids long. Germline V gives CDR1 SEHNR, CDR2 FQNEAQ (reference sequence). Trimming shortened V by 8 bases and J by 0 bases, and 16 bases separated the two germline ends. PCR involved 60 Vbeta and 13 Jbeta primers. TCRdb keeps only in-frame clones here, not all; method: immunoSEQ multiplex PCR. The table records 150,000 to 200,000 clones, around 80% of them present only once. The chain links TRBV7-9 to TRBJ2-5; the D gene is possibly TRBD2 (5 bases). This sequence was found in a woman in her 40s in good health and CMV-seropositive. The specimen was PBMCs. Written as DNA, the CDR3 is TGTGCCAGCGGGTCCTCCTCGGGGTACCAAGAGACCCAGTACTTC. Protein product: CASGSSSGYQETQYF.